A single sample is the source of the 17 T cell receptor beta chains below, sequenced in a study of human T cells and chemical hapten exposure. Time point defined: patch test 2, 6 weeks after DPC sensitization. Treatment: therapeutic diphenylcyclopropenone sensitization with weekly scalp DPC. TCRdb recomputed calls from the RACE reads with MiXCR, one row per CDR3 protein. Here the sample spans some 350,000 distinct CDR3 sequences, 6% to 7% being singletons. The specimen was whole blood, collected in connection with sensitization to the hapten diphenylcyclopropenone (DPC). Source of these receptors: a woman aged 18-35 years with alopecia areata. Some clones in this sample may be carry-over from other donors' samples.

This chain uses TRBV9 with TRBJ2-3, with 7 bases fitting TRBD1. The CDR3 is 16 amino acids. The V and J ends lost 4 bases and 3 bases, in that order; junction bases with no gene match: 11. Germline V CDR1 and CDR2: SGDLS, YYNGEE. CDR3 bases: TGTGCCAGCAGCCCAGGGACAGTAGGGACGACAGATACGCAGTATTTT. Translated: CASSPGTVGTTDTQYF.

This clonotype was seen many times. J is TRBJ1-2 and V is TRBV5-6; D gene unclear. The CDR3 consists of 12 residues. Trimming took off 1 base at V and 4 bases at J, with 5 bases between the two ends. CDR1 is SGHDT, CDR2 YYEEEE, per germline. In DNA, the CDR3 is TGTGCCAGCAGCTTGCAGAGCTATGGCTACACCTTC. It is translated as CASSLQSYGYTF.

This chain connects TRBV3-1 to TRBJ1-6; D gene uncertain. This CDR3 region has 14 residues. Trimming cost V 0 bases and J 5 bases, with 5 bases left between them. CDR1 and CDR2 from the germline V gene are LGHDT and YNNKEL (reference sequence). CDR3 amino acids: CASSQDKNNSPLHF. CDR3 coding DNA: TGTGCCAGCAGCCAAGATAAAAATAATTCACCCCTCCACTTT.

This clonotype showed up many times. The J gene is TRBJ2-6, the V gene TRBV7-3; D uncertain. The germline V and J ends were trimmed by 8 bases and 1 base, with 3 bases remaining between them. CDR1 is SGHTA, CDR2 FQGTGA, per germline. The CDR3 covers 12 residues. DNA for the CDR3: TGTGCCAGCCGATCTGGGGCCAACGTCCTGACTTTC. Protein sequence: CASRSGANVLTF.

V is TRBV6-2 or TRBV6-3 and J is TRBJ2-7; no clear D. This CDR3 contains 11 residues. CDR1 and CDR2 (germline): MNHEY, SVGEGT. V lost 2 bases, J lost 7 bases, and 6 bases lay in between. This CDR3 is CASSYKWEQYF. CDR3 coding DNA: TGTGCCAGCAGTTACAAGTGGGAGCAGTACTTC.

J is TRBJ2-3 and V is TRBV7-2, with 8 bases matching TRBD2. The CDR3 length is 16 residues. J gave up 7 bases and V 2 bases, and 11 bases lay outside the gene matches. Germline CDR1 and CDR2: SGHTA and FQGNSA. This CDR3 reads CASSLSLAGFQNTQYF. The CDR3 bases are TGTGCCAGCAGCTTAAGCCTAGCGGGCTTTCAGAATACGCAGTATTTT.

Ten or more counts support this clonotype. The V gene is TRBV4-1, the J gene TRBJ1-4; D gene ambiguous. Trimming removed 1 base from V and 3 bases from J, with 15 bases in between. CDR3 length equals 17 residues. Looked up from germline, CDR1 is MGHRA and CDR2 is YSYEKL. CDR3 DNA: TGCGCCAGCAGCCAAGGGGGTGTGAGGCGCCCTAATGAAAAACTGTTTTTT. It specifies CASSQGGVRRPNEKLFF.

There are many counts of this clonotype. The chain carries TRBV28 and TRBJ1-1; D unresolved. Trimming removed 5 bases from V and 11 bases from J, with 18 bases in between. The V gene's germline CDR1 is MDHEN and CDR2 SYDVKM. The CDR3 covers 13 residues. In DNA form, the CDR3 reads TGTGCCAGCAGTCTCAATGACGGGCGTCGGGCTTTCTTT. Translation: CASSLNDGRRAFF.

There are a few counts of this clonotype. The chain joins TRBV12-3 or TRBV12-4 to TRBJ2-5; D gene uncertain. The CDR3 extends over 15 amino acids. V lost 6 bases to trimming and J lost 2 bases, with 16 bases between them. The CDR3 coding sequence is TGTGCCAGCAGCCCGATAAGGTCCGTTCAAGAGACCCAGTACTTC. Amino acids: CASSPIRSVQETQYF.

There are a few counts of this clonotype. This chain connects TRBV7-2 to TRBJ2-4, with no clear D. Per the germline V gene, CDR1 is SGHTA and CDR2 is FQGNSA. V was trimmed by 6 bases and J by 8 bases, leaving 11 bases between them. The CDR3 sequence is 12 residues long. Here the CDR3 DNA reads TGTGCCAGCAGTCTCGACTGGGACATTCAGTACTTC. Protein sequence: CASSLDWDIQYF.

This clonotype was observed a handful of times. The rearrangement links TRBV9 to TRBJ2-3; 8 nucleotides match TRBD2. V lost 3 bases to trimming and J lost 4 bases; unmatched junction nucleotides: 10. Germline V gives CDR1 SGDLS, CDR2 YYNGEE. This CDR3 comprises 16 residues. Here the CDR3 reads CASSGPSGYEADTQYF. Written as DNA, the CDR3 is TGTGCCAGCAGCGGACCTAGCGGGTACGAGGCAGATACGCAGTATTTT.

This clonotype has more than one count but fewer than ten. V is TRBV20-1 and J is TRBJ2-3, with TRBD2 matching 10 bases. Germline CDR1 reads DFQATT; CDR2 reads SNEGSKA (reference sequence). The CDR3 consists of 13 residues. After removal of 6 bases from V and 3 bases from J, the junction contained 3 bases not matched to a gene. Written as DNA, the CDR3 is TGCAGTGCAACACTAGCGGGGACAGATACGCAGTATTTT. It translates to CSATLAGTDTQYF.

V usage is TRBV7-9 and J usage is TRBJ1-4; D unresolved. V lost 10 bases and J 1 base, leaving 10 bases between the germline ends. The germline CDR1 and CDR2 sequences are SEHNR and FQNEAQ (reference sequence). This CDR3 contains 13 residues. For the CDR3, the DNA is TGTGCCACCACAATCCGAACTAATGAAAAACTGTTTTTT. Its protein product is CATTIRTNEKLFF.

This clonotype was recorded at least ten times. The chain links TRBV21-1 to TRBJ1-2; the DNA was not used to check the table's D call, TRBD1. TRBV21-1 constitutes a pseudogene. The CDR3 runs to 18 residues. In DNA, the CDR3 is TGTGCCAGCAGCACAGGGACAGGGGATAACTGTGGTAACTATGGCTACACCTTC. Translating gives CASSTGTGDNCGNYGYTF.

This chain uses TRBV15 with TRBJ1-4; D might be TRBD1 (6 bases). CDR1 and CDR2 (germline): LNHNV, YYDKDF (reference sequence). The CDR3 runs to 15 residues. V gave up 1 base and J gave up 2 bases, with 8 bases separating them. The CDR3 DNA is TGTGCCACCAGCAGAGTCAGGGGCACTAATGAAAAACTGTTTTTT. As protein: CATSRVRGTNEKLFF.

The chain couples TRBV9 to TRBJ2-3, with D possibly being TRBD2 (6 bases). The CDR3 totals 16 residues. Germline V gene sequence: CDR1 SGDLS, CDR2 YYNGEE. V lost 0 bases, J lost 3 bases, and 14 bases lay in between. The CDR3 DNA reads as TGTGCCAGCAGCGTAGGGGACTTCGGAGGGACAGATACGCAGTATTTT. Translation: CASSVGDFGGTDTQYF.

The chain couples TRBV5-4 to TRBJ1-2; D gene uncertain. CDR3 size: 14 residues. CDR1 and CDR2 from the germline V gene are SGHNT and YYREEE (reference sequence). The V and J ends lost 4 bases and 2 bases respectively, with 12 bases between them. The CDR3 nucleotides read TGTGCCAGCAGCCCGACACTGAAAAACTATGGCTACACCTTC. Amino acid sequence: CASSPTLKNYGYTF.